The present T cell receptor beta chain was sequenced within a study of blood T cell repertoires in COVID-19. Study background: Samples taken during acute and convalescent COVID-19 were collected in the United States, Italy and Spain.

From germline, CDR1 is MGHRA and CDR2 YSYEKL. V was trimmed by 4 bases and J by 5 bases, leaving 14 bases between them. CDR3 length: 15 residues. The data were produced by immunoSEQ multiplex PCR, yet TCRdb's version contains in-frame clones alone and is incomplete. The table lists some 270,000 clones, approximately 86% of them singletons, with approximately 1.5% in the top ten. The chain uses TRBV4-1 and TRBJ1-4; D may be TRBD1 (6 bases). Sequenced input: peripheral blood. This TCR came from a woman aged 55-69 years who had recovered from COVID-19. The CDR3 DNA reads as TGCGCCAGCAGCCTAGGGGGAGGGGGAAATGAAAAACTGTTTTTT. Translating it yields CASSLGGGGNEKLFF.